The 28 T cell receptor beta chains listed next were all sequenced from one sample in a study of T-cell memory formation after mild COVID-19. MiXCR was run by TCRdb on the 5' RACE reads, yielding one entry per CDR3 protein. The sample yields roughly 450,000 distinct CDR3 sequences, 15% to 20% seen once. The specimen was PBMCs or a T cell subset sorted from them (not recorded which). Every receptor here comes from an adult woman who had mild COVID-19 (a few samples of this study predate the infection). Cell type and time point are not known.

This chain connects TRBV6-5 to TRBJ2-5, with 13 positions matching TRBD2. Germline V gene sequence: CDR1 MNHEY, CDR2 SVGAGI. The CDR3 has 17 amino acids. The J segment lost 4 bases and the V segment lost 5 bases, leaving 10 bases of the junction unmatched. The CDR3 DNA reads as TGTGCCAGCAGTGAAGGACTAGCGGGAGTAATGGGAGAGACCCAGTACTTC. This codes for CASSEGLAGVMGETQYF.

The chain joins TRBV7-8 to TRBJ2-3; 9 nucleotides align to TRBD2. Germline V gene lookup returns CDR1 SGHVS and CDR2 FQNEAQ. The ends lost 4 bases at V and 2 bases at J; junction bases unmatched: 4. The CDR3 is 15 amino acids. DNA of the CDR3: TGTGCCAGCAGCTCGCTAGCGGGGAACACAGATACGCAGTATTTT. Protein sequence: CASSSLAGNTDTQYF.

This clonotype was found a few times. The chain employs TRBV6-2 or TRBV6-3 and TRBJ1-5; D is undetermined. Germline CDR1 MNHEY, CDR2 SVGEGT. With 6 bases removed from V and 4 bases from J, the gap between germline ends came to 28 bases. The CDR3 is 19 amino acids. CDR3 amino acids: CASSLDFEILPTENQPQHF. The CDR3 bases are TGTGCCAGCAGCCTCGATTTCGAAATCCTTCCGACTGAGAATCAGCCCCAGCATTTT.

The chain links TRBV7-8 to TRBJ2-2; 8 nucleotides align to TRBD1. Germline values: CDR1 SGHVS, CDR2 FQNEAQ. V was pared by 4 bases and J by 0 bases, with 16 bases of the junction left unmatched. This CDR3 is built from 20 residues. CDR3 sequence: CASSSYSGGPWGSNTGELFF. CDR3 coding DNA: TGTGCCAGCAGCTCCTATTCAGGGGGCCCGTGGGGTTCGAACACCGGGGAGCTGTTTTTT.

This clonotype has just one count. This sequence joins TRBV11-1 and TRBJ2-3, with no clear D. Germline V gene sequence: CDR1 SGHAT, CDR2 FQDESV (reference sequence). Trimming cost V 1 base and J 5 bases, with 10 bases left between them. The CDR3 consists of 14 residues. The CDR3 is CASSLEASVDTQYF. The CDR3, as DNA: TGTGCCAGCAGCTTAGAGGCGTCGGTAGATACGCAGTATTTT.

This chain connects TRBV12-3 or TRBV12-4 to TRBJ1-2; tentative D call: TRBD1 (6 bases). V was pared by 7 bases and J by 10 bases, with 19 bases between. CDR3 length equals 13 residues. CDR3 loop: CASTRELGGHYTF. The CDR3 DNA reads TGTGCCAGCACCAGGGAATTAGGGGGGCACTACACCTTC.

The chain has TRBV4-3 and TRBJ2-3; tentatively, D is TRBD1 or TRBD2 (5 bases each). The ends were cut back, 3 bases at V and 0 bases at J, with 10 bases in the middle. Germline V CDR1 and CDR2: LGHNA, YSLEER. This CDR3 is built from 15 residues. The CDR3: CASSHGTLSTDTQYF. In DNA form, the CDR3 reads TGCGCCAGCAGCCACGGGACCCTTAGCACAGATACGCAGTATTTT.

The chain links TRBV7-2 to TRBJ2-5, with 9 bases that match TRBD2. This CDR3 comprises 15 residues. Trimming at V came to 5 bases and at J to 0 bases, leaving 4 bases not matched to a gene. Germline CDR1 is SGHTA and CDR2 is FQGNSA. The CDR3 here is CASSLRLADQETQYF. CDR3 bases: TGTGCCAGCAGCCTTCGACTAGCGGACCAAGAGACCCAGTACTTC. The whole variable domain, remainder taken from reference TRBV7-2 and TRBJ2-5, is GAGVSQSPSNKVTEKGKDVELRCDPISGHTALYWYRQSLGQGLEFLIYFQGNSAPDKSGLPSDRFSAERTGGSVSTLTIQRTQQEDSAVYLCASSLRLADQETQYFGPGTRLLVL.

This clonotype appeared a few times. The chain is built from TRBV6-5 and TRBJ2-1; D is perhaps TRBD1 (7 bases). The CDR3 length is 14 residues. Deletions cut 4 bases from V and 10 bases from J, with 17 bases between. The germline CDR1 and CDR2 sequences are MNHEY and SVGAGI. CDR3 in DNA: TGTGCCAGCAGTTCGACAGGGAACGGAGGGGAGCAGTTCTTC. Residues: CASSSTGNGGEQFF.

V is TRBV6-2 or TRBV6-3 and J is TRBJ2-6; D ambiguous. This CDR3 region has 15 residues. The V end lost 4 bases, the J end lost 1 base, and 8 bases lay between the germline ends. In germline, CDR1 is MNHEY, CDR2 SVGEGT. The CDR3 protein is CASSFLASGANVLTF. Written as DNA, the CDR3 is TGTGCCAGCAGTTTCTTGGCATCTGGGGCCAACGTCCTGACTTTC.

This clonotype showed up just once. This chain connects TRBV20-1 to TRBJ1-6; the match to TRBD1 covers 7 bases. V shed 5 bases, J shed 0 bases, and the junction held 4 bases outside the gene matches. Germline V gene sequence: CDR1 DFQATT, CDR2 SNEGSKA (reference sequence). The CDR3 runs to 15 residues. The CDR3 DNA is TGCAGTGCTGGGACAGTGAGCTCCTATAATTCACCCCTCCACTTT. Translating gives CSAGTVSSYNSPLHF.

V usage is TRBV9 and J usage is TRBJ2-2; 7 nucleotides match TRBD1. This CDR3 spans 17 amino acids. Germline V gene data show CDR1 as SGDLS and CDR2 as YYNGEE. V shed 0 bases, J shed 5 bases, and the junction held 10 bases outside the gene matches. The CDR3 DNA follows: TGTGCCAGCAGCGTAGCGCTTTGGCAGGGGGATACCGGGGAGCTGTTTTTT. This codes for CASSVALWQGDTGELFF. Full variable domain (rest looked up from reference TRBV9 and TRBJ2-2): DSGVTQTPKHLITATGQRVTLRCSPRSGDLSVYWYQQSLDQGLQFLIQYYNGEERAKGNILERFSAQQFPDLHSELNLSSLELGDSALYFCASSVALWQGDTGELFFGEGSRLTVL.

The V gene is TRBV11-2, the J gene TRBJ2-2; weak D call: TRBD1 (6 bases). The CDR3 length is 15 residues. V was trimmed by 2 bases and J by 5 bases, leaving 12 bases between them. Germline values: CDR1 SGHAT, CDR2 FQNNGV. CDR3 residues: CASSLTGSWTGELFF. CDR3 DNA sequence: TGTGCCAGCAGCTTAACAGGGAGTTGGACCGGGGAGCTGTTTTTT. The full variable domain, with the rest looked up from reference TRBV11-2 and TRBJ2-2, is EAGVAQSPRYKIIEKRQSVAFWCNPISGHATLYWYQQILGQGPKLLIQFQNNGVVDDSQLPKDRFSAERLKGVDSTLKIQPAKLEDSAVYLCASSLTGSWTGELFFGEGSRLTVL.

This clonotype has only a few counts. The chain combines TRBV3-1 with TRBJ2-7; 7 bases are shared with TRBD2. The CDR3 runs to 15 residues. Germline V CDR1 and CDR2: LGHDT, YNNKEL (reference sequence). Trimming at V came to 0 bases and at J to 7 bases, leaving 9 bases not matched to a gene. The CDR3 reads CASSQDAGLVFEQYF. CDR3 DNA: TGTGCCAGCAGCCAAGATGCCGGACTAGTCTTTGAGCAGTACTTC.

This clonotype was counted a few times. The rearrangement uses TRBV5-5 and TRBJ2-5; possibly TRBD2 for D (6 bases). This CDR3 comprises 14 residues. Between the trimmed V and J ends, which lost 1 base and 2 bases, there was a span of 9 bases. The V gene's germline CDR1 is SGHKS and CDR2 YYEKEE (reference sequence). The CDR3 region has the DNA TGTGCCAGCAGCTTGTCTAGCGTACAAGAGACCCAGTACTTC. Residues: CASSLSSVQETQYF.

This clonotype was detected a few times. The chain carries TRBV12-3 or TRBV12-4 and TRBJ1-2; D is possibly TRBD1 (5 bases). The CDR3 runs to 15 residues. With 1 base removed from V and 3 bases from J, the gap between germline ends came to 12 bases. The CDR3 nucleotides are TGTGCCAGCAGTTTAGACGGGGACCTACACTATGGCTACACCTTC. Its protein product is CASSLDGDLHYGYTF.

The rearrangement joins TRBV5-5 to TRBJ1-5; D uncertain. The CDR3 extends over 16 amino acids. CDR1 and CDR2 from the germline V gene are SGHKS and YYEKEE (reference sequence). Trimming removed 4 bases from V and 2 bases from J, with 16 bases in between. In DNA form, the CDR3 reads TGTGCCAGCAGCCCCTTTGGAGGGTTCGGCAATCAGCCCCAGCATTTT. This translates into CASSPFGGFGNQPQHF.

This clonotype occurred many times. The chain links TRBV5-6 to TRBJ1-6; D might be TRBD1 (6 bases). Germline V CDR1 and CDR2: SGHDT, YYEEEE. V lost 2 bases to trimming and J lost 0 bases, with 12 bases between them. This CDR3 comprises 17 residues. CDR3 nucleotides: TGTGCCAGCAGCTTTACAGGGTCCGGCTCCTATAATTCACCCCTCCACTTT. Its protein is CASSFTGSGSYNSPLHF.

This clonotype has just a few counts. The V and J genes are TRBV5-6 and TRBJ2-7; TRBD1 aligns across 7 bases. The CDR3 extends over 13 amino acids. The trim removed 2 bases at V and 6 bases at J, leaving 5 bases unmatched. Germline-derived CDR1 and CDR2 are SGHDT and YYEEEE. This CDR3 is CASSLKGAVEQYF. CDR3 sequence (DNA): TGTGCCAGCAGCTTAAAGGGGGCTGTCGAGCAGTACTTC.

This clonotype occurred a few times. This chain uses TRBV12-3 or TRBV12-4 with TRBJ2-7; 9 bases align to TRBD2. The CDR3 has 16 residues. The J segment lost 5 bases and the V segment lost 4 bases, leaving 12 bases of the junction unmatched. CDR3 in DNA: TGTGCCAGCAGTTCCCGTAGTAGCGGGAGTATAGACGAGCAGTACTTC. Amino acid sequence: CASSSRSSGSIDEQYF.

This clonotype was counted between two and nine times. J is TRBJ2-1 and V is TRBV7-9; 10 nucleotides line up with TRBD2. The J segment lost 7 bases and the V segment lost 5 bases, leaving 14 bases of the junction unmatched. Germline CDR1 reads SEHNR; CDR2 reads FQNEAQ (reference sequence). The CDR3 is 17 amino acids. This chain's CDR3 is CASSLPAGLAERNEQFF. The CDR3 DNA is TGTGCCAGCAGCCTACCCGCCGGACTAGCGGAGCGGAATGAGCAGTTCTTC.

This clonotype was detected only once. The chain links TRBV2 to TRBJ1-1; D is unclear. Between the trimmed V and J ends, which lost 7 bases and 1 base, there was a span of 10 bases. This CDR3 has 13 residues. Germline loops: CDR1 SNHLY, CDR2 FYNNEI. The DNA for the CDR3 is TGTGCCAGCAACCCAGTGAAGAACACTGAAGCTTTCTTT. Protein: CASNPVKNTEAFF.

This clonotype was found a few times. The V gene is TRBV5-1, the J gene TRBJ2-5; 7 bases are shared with TRBD1. CDR3 size: 16 residues. V was pared by 4 bases and J by 5 bases, with 14 bases of the junction left unmatched. Germline V gene lookup returns CDR1 SGHRS and CDR2 YFSETQ. CDR3 amino acids: CASSPGLRGTRETQYF. The CDR3 DNA follows: TGCGCCAGCAGCCCGGGCCTCAGGGGGACACGGGAGACCCAGTACTTC.

The gene calls are TRBV12-3 or TRBV12-4 and TRBJ1-3; maybe TRBD1 (6 bases). The CDR3 length is 16 residues. Trimming removed 8 bases at V and 2 bases at J, with 19 bases between. This CDR3 reads CASRRAGQLAGNTIYF. For the CDR3, the DNA is TGTGCCAGCCGACGTGCCGGACAGCTTGCTGGAAACACCATATATTTT.

V and J are TRBV6-5 and TRBJ2-7, with TRBD1 identical over 7 bases. Germline CDR1 is MNHEY and CDR2 is SVGAGI. With 2 bases clipped from V and 2 bases from J, the junction kept 9 bases outside the gene matches. This CDR3 has 16 amino acids. In DNA form, the CDR3 reads TGTGCCAGCAGTTACACAATGGGACAGCAAACCTACGAGCAGTACTTC. Amino acid sequence: CASSYTMGQQTYEQYF.

The chain joins TRBV27 to TRBJ2-7, with TRBD2 matching over 8 bases. Looked up from germline, CDR1 is MNHEY and CDR2 is SMNVEV (reference sequence). With V trimmed by 10 bases and J by 1 base, 9 bases remained unmatched. This CDR3 comprises 14 residues. The CDR3 DNA follows: TGTGCCACCCGCCTCCGGGAGGGGTCCTACGAGCAGTACTTC. Translated: CATRLREGSYEQYF.

Only a few counts were recorded for this clonotype. The chain joins TRBV7-2 to TRBJ2-3; 8 positions agree with TRBD1. CDR3 length: 15 residues. Germline-derived CDR1 and CDR2 are SGHTA and FQGNSA. The trim removed 4 bases at V and 3 bases at J, leaving 6 bases unmatched. CDR3 nucleotides: TGTGCCAGCAGCTACGACAGGGGTTGGACAGATACGCAGTATTTT. Translating it yields CASSYDRGWTDTQYF.

The chain couples TRBV7-2 to TRBJ2-1; 7 nucleotides align to TRBD2. Trimming took 6 bases from V and 9 from J; bases not matched to a gene: 8. This CDR3 region has 13 residues. CDR1 is SGHTA, CDR2 FQGNSA, per germline. CDR3 nucleotides: TGTGCCAGCAGTGGACTAGTGCGAAGTGAGCAGTTCTTC. Translation gives CASSGLVRSEQFF. Using reference TRBV7-2 and TRBJ2-1 for the parts outside the CDR3, the full variable domain is GAGVSQSPSNKVTEKGKDVELRCDPISGHTALYWYRQSLGQGLEFLIYFQGNSAPDKSGLPSDRFSAERTGGSVSTLTIQRTQQEDSAVYLCASSGLVRSEQFFGPGTRLTVL.